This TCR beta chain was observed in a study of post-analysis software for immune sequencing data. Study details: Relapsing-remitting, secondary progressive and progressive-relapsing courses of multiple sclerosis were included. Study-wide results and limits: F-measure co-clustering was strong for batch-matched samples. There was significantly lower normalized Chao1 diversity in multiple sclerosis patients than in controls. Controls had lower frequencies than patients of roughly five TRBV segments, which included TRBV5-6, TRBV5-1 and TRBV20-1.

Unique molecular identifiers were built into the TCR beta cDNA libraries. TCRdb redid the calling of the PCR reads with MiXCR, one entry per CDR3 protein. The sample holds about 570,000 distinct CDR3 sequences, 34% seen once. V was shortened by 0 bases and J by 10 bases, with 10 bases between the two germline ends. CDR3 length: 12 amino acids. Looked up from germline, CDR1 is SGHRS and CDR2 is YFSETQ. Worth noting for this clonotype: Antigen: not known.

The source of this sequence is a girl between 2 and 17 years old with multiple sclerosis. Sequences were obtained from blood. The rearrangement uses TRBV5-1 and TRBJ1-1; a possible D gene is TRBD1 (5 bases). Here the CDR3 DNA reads TGCGCCAGCAGCTTGGGAGAGGGGATAGCTTTCTTT. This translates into CASSLGEGIAFF. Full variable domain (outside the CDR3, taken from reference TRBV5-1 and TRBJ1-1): KAGVTQTPRYLIKTRGQQVTLSCSPISGHRSVSWYQQTPGQGLQFLFEYFSETQRNKGNFPGRFSGRQFSNSRSEMNVSTLELGDSALYLCASSLGEGIAFFGQGTRLTVV.